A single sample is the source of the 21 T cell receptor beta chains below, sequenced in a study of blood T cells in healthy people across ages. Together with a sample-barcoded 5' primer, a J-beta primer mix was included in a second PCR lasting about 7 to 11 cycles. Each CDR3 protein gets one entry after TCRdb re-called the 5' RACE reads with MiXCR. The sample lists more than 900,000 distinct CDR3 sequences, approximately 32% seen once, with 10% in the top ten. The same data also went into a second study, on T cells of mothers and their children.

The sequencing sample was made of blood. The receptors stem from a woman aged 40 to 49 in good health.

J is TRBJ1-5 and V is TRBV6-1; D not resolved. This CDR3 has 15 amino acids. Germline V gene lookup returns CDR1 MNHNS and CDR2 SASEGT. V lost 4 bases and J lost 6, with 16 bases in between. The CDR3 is CASSVFPSPGQPQHF. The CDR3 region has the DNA TGTGCCAGCAGTGTGTTTCCCAGTCCCGGTCAGCCCCAGCATTTT.

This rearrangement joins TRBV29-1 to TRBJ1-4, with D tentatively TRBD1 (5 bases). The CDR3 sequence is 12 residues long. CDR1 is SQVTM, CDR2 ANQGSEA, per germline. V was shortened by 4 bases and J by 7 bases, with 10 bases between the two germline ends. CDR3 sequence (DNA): TGCAGCGTTGGGCAGGGTAGTGAAAAACTGTTTTTT. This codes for CSVGQGSEKLFF.

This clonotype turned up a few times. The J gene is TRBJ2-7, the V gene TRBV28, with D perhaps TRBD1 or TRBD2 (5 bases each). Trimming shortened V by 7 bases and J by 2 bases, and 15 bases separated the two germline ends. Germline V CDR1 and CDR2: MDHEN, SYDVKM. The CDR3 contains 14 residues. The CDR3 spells CASTRDGGTYEQYF. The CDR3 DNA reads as TGTGCCAGCACCCGGGACGGAGGAACCTACGAGCAGTACTTC.

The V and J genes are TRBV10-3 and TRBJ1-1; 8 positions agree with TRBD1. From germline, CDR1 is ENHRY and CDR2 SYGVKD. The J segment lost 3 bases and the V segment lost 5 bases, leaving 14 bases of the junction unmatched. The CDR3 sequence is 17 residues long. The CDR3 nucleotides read TGTGCCATCAGTCGCCGGACAGGGTTGAGTGGGGACACTGAAGCTTTCTTT. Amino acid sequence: CAISRRTGLSGDTEAFF.

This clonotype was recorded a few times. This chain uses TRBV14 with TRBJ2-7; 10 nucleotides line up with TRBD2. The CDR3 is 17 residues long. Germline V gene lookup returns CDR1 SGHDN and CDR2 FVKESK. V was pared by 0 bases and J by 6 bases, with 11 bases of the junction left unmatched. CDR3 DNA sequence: TGTGCCAGCAGCCAAGATGACGCGGCTAGCGGGGGCCGCGAGCAGTACTTC. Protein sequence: CASSQDDAASGGREQYF.

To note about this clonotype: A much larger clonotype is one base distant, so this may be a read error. The CDR3 reads CASSPDTGTRYF. CDR3 coding DNA: TGTGCCAGCAGTCCCGACACGGGTACGCGGTATTTT. The chain couples TRBV12-3 or TRBV12-4 to TRBJ2-3; D not resolved. This CDR3 is 12 amino acids long.

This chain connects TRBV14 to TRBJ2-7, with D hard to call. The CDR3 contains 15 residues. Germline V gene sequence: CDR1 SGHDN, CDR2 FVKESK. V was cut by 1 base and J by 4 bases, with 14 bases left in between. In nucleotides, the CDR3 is TGTGCCAGCAGCCAAGGTTTACAACGTACTTACGAGCAGTACTTC. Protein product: CASSQGLQRTYEQYF.

The CDR3 coding sequence is TGTGCCAGCAGGTACGGGGGAACCACTGAAGCTTTCTTT. It is translated as CASRYGGTTEAFF. V is TRBV6-5 and J is TRBJ1-1; D may be TRBD1 (5 bases). Germline V gene sequence: CDR1 MNHEY, CDR2 SVGAGI. The CDR3 runs 13 residues. With 6 bases removed from V and 4 bases from J, the gap between germline ends came to 12 bases.

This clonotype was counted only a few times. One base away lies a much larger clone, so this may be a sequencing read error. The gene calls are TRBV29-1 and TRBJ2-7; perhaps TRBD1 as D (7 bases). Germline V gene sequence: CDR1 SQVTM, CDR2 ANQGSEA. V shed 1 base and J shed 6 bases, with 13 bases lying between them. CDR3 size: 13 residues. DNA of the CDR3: TGCAGCGTTGAAGGGGCAGGGGGGACCGAGCAGTACTTC. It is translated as CSVEGAGGTEQYF.

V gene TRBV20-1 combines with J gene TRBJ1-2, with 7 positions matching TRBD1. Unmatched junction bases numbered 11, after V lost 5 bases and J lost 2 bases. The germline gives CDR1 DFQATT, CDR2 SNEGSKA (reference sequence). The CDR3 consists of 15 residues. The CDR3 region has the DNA TGCAGTGCTCCAGACAGGGCGCTTCTCAACTATGGCTACACCTTC. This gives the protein CSAPDRALLNYGYTF.

The CDR3 DNA reads TGTGCCAGCAGTTTGGGTGGCTTGTGGCAGTTCTTC. This translates into CASSLGGLWQFF. V is TRBV12-3 or TRBV12-4 and J is TRBJ2-1; D is unresolved. The CDR3 length is 12 residues. Between the trimmed V and J ends, which lost 3 bases and 12 bases, there was a span of 12 bases.

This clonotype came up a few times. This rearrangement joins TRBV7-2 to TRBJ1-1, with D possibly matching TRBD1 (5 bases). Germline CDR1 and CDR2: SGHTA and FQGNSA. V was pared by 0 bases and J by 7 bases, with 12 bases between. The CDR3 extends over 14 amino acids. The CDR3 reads CASSLAPRGYEAFF. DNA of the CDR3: TGTGCCAGCAGCTTAGCGCCCCGGGGCTATGAAGCTTTCTTT.

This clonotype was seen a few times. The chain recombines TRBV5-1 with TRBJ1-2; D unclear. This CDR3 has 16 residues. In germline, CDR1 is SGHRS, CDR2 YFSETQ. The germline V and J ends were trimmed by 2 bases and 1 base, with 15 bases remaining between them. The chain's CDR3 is CASSFDTEMLNYGYTF. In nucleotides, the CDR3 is TGCGCCAGCAGCTTCGACACCGAGATGCTTAACTATGGCTACACCTTC.

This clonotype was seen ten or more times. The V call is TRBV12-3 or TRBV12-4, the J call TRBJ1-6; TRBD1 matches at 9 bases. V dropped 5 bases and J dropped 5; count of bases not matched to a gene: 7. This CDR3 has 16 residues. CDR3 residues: CASSPLTGGNNSPLHF. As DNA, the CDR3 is TGTGCCAGCAGTCCCCTGACAGGGGGAAATAATTCACCCCTCCACTTT.

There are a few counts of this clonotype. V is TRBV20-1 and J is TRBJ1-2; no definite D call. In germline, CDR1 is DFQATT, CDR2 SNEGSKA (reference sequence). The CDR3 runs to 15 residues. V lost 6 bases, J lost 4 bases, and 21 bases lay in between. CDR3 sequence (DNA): TGCAGTGCCGCGGGATTCGGGGTACATAGCTATGGCTACACCTTC. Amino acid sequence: CSAAGFGVHSYGYTF.

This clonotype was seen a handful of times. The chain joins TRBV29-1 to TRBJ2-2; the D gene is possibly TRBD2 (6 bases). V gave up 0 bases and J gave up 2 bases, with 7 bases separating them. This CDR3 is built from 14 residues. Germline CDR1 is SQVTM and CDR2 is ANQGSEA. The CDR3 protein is CSVEEDYNTGELFF. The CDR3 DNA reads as TGCAGCGTTGAAGAGGACTACAACACCGGGGAGCTGTTTTTT.

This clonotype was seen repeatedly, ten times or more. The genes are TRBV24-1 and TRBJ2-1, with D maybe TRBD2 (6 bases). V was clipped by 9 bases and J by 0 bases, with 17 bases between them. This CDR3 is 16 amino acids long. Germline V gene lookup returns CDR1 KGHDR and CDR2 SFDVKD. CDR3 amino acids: CATAGGDSSSYNEQFF. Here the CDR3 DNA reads TGTGCCACCGCGGGCGGGGACTCGAGCTCCTACAATGAGCAGTTCTTC.

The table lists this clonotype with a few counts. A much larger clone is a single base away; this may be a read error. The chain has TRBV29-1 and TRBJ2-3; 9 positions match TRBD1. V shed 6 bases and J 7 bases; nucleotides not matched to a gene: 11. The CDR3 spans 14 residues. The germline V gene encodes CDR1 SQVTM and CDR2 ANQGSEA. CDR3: CSVPSDRGRYTQYF. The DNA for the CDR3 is TGCAGCGTCCCCTCGGACAGGGGACGCTATACGCAGTATTTT.

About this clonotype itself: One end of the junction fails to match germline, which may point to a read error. This CDR3 is CASSPWTSGANTGERFF. The CDR3 DNA sequence: TGTGCCAGCAGCCCCTGGACTAGCGGGGCGAACACCGGGGAGCGGTTTTTT. The chain links TRBV7-3 to TRBJ2-2; TRBD2 agrees at 12 bases. Germline CDR1 reads SGHTA; CDR2 reads FQGTGA. This CDR3 region has 17 residues.

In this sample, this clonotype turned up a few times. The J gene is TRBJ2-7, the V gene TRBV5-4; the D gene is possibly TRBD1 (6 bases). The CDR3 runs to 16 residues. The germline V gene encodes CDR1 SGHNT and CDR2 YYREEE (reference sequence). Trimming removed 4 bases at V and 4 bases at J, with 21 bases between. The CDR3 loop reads CASSEGQNSFMYEQYF. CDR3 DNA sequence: TGTGCCAGCAGCGAAGGACAGAATAGCTTTATGTACGAGCAGTACTTC.

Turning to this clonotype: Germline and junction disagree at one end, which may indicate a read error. In DNA form, the CDR3 reads TGCGCCAGCAGTTCAGGGTCTAGGGCCAACGTCCGGACTTTC. As protein: CASSSGSRANVRTF. V is TRBV5-1 and J is TRBJ2-6; possibly TRBD1 for D (5 bases). From germline, CDR1 is SGHRS and CDR2 YFSETQ. There are 14 residues in the CDR3.